This TCR beta chain was recorded in a study of type 1 and type 2 diabetes patients. Whole-study context: Magnetic bead positive selection isolated CD4+ or CD8+ T cells from PBMCs.

Per germline, CDR1 SGHDT and CDR2 YYEEEE. This CDR3 contains 14 residues. V lost 4 bases to trimming and J lost 2 bases, with 10 bases between them. Each participant gave 9.5 to 10 milliliters of peripheral blood. A remark on this clonotype: The antigen remains undetermined.

The PCR template was genomic DNA. Amplification of the beta chain CDR3 used 30 forward and 13 reverse multiplex primers. From the multiplex PCR reads, TCRdb called clonotypes with MiXCR, one entry per CDR3 protein. The sample has under 300,000 distinct CDR3 sequences, roughly 50% seen once. Points from the study as a whole: Between type 2 diabetes and control samples, V and J usage averaged about 0.97 correlation.

Sequencing was performed on peripheral blood mononuclear cells (PBMCs). The TCR sequence derives from a man aged 18 to 30 with type 2 diabetes. J is TRBJ1-5 and V is TRBV5-6; no definite D call. The CDR3 nucleotides are TGTGCCAGCAGCGATTACGGGGGCAATCAGCCCCAGCATTTT. It codes for CASSDYGGNQPQHF.